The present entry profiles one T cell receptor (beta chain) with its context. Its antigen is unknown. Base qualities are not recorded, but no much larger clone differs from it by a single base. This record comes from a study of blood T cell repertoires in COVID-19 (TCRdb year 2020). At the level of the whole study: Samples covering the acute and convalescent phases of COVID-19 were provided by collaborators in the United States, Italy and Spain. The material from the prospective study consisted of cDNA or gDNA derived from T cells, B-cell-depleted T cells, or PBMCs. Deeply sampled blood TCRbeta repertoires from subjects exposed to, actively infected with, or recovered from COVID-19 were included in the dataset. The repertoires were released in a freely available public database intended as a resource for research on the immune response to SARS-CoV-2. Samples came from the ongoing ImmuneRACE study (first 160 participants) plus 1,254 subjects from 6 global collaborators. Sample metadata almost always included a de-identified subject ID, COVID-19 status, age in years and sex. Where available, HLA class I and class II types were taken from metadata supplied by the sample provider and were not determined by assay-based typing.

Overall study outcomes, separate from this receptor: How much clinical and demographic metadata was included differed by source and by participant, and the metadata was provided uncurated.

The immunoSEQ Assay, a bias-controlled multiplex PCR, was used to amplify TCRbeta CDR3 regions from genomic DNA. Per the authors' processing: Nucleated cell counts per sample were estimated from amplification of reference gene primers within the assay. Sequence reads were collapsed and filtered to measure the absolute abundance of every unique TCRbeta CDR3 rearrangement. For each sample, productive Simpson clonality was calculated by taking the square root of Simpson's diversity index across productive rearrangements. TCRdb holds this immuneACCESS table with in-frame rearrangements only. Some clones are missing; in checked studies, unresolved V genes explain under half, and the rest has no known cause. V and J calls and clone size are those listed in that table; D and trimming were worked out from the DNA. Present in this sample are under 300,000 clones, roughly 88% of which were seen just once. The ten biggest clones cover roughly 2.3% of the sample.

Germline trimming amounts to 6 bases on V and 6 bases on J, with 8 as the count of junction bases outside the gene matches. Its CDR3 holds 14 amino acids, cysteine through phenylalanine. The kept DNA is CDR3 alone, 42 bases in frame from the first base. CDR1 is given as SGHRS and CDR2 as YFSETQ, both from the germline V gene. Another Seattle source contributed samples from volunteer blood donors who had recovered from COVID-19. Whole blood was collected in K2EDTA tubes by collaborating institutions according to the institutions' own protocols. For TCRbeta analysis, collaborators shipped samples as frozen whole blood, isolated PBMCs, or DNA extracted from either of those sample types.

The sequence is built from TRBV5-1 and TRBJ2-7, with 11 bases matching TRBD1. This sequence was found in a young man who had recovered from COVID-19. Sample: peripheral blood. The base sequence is TGCGCCAGCACCGACACCGGGACAGGGGGCGAGCAGTACTTC. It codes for CASTDTGTGGEQYF.